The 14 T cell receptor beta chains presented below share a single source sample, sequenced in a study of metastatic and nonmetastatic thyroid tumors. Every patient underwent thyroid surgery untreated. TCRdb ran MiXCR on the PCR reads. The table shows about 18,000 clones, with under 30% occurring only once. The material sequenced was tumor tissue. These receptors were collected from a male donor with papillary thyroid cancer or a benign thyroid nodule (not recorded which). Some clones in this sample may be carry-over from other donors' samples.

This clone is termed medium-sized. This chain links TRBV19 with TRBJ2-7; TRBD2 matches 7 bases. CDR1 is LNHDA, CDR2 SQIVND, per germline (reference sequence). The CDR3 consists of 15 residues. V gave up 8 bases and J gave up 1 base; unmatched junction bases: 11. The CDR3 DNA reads TGTGCCAGTTCCTCCATTGCGGGAGTATCCTACGAGCAGTACTTC. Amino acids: CASSSIAGVSYEQYF.

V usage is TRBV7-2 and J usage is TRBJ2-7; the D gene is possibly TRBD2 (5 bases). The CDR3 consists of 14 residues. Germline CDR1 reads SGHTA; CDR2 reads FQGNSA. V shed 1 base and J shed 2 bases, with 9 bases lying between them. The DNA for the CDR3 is TGTGCCAGCAGCTTAGACTGGGAGACCTACGAGCAGTACTTC. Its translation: CASSLDWETYEQYF.

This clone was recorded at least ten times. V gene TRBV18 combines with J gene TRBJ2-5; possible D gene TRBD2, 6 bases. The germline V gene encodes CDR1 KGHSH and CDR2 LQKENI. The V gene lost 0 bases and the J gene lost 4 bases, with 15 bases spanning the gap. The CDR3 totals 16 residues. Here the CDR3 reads CASSPPVGRERETQYF. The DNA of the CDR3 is TGTGCCAGCTCACCACCTGTCGGGAGAGAGAGAGAGACCCAGTACTTC.

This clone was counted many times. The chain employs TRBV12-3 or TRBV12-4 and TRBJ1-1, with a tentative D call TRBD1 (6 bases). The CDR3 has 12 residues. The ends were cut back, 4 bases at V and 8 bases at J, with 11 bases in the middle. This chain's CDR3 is CASSSGALEAFF. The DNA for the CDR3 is TGTGCCAGCAGTTCGGGGGCGTTGGAAGCTTTCTTT.

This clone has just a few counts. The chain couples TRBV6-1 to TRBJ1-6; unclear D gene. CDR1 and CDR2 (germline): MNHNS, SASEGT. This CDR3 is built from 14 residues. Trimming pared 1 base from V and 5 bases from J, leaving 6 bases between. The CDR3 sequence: CASSEGADNSPLHF. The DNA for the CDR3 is TGTGCCAGCAGTGAAGGTGCGGATAATTCACCCCTCCACTTT.

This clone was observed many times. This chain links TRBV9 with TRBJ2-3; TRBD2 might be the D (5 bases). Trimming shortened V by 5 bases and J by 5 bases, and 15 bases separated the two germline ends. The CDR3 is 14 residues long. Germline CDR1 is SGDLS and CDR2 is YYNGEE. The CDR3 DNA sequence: TGTGCCAGCAGTCCCGGACTGGCCAGAGATACGCAGTATTTT. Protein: CASSPGLARDTQYF.

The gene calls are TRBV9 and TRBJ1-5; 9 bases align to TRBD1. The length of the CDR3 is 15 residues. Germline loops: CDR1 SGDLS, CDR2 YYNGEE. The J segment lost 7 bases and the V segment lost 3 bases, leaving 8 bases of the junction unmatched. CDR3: CASSASGQGGQPQHF. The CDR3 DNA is TGTGCCAGCAGCGCCTCGGGACAGGGAGGGCAGCCCCAGCATTTT.

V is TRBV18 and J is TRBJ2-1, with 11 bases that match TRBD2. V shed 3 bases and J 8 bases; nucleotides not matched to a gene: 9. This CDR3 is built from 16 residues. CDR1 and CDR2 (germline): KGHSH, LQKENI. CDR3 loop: CASSPPGTSGLDEQFF. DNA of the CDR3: TGTGCCAGCTCACCCCCCGGGACTAGCGGATTGGATGAGCAGTTCTTC.

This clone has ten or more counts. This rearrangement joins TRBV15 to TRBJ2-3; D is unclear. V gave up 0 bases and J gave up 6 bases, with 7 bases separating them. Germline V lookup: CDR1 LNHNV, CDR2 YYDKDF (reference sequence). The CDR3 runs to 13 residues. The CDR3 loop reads CATSRDQADTQYF. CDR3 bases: TGTGCCACCAGCAGAGATCAGGCGGATACGCAGTATTTT.

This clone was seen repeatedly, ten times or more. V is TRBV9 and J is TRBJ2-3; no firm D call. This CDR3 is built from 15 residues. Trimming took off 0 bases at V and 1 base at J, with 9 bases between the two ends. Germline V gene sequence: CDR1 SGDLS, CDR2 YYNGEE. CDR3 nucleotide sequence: TGTGCCAGCAGCGTAGGCTCCTTTGGCACAGATACGCAGTATTTT. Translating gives CASSVGSFGTDTQYF.

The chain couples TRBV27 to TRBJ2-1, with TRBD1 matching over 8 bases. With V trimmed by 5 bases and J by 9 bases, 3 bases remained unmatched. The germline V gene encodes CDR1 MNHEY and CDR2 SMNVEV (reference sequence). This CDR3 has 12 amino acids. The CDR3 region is CASSPTGAEQFF. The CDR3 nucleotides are TGTGCCAGCAGTCCGACAGGGGCTGAGCAGTTCTTC.

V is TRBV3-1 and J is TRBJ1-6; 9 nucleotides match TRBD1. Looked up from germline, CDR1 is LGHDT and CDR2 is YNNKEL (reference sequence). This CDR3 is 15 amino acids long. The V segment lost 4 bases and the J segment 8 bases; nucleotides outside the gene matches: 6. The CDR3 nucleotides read TGTGCCAGCAGCCTGGGGACAGGGAAACATTCACCCCTCCACTTT. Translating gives CASSLGTGKHSPLHF. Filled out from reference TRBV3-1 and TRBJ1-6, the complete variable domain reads DTAVSQTPKYLVTQMGNDKSIKCEQNLGHDTMYWYKQDSKKFLKIMFSYNNKELIINETVPNRFSPKSPDKAHLNLHINSLELGDSAVYFCASSLGTGKHSPLHFGNGTRLTVT.

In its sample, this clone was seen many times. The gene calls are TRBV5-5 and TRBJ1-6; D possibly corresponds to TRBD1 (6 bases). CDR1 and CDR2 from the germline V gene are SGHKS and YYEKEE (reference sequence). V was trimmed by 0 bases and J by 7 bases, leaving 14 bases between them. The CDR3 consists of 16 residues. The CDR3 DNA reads TGTGCCAGCAGCTTGGTGGGGAGGGGGTCGAATTCACCCCTCCACTTT. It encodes CASSLVGRGSNSPLHF. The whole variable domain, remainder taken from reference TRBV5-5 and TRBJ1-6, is DAGVTQSPTHLIKTRGQQVTLRCSPISGHKSVSWYQQVLGQGPQFIFQYYEKEERGRGNFPDRFSARQFPNYSSELNVNALLLGDSALYLCASSLVGRGSNSPLHFGNGTRLTVT.

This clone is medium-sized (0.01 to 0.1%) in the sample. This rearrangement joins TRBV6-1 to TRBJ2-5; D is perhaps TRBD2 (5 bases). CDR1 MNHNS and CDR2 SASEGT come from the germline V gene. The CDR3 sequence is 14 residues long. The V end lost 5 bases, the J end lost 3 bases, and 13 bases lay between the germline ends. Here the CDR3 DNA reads TGTGCCAGCAGTTCCGCGGGTGCTAAAGAGACCCAGTACTTC. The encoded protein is CASSSAGAKETQYF.